This T cell receptor beta chain was retrieved from a study of cytomegalovirus exposure and HLA in healthy donors. Repertoires were generated with immunoSEQ multiplex PCR, while TCRdb's copy carries only in-frame clones and drops some. The data hold fewer than 120,000 clones, with about nine tenths observed a single time. Germline CDR1 reads GTSNPN; CDR2 reads SVGIG (reference sequence). This CDR3 is built from 10 residues. Trimming shortened V by 8 bases and J by 4 bases, and 6 bases separated the two germline ends. The chain uses TRBV30 and TRBJ1-5; D unclear. This sequence was found in a woman aged 18-35 years in good health and CMV-seronegative. The sample comprised PBMCs. The chain's CDR3 is CAGRNQPQHF. DNA for the CDR3: TGTGCCGGCAGGAATCAGCCCCAGCATTTT.